This TCR beta chain comes out of a study of early T cells in non-severe SARS-CoV-2 infection. Study context: Sequencing of bulk RNA from unsorted whole blood was done, without chain pairing.

To note about this clonotype: Its antigen is still unknown.

The study, taken as a whole, reports: Anti-spike CD8 responses were favored in VDJdb matching, and private and CD4 specificities were missed.

Individual cDNA molecules received unique molecular identifiers during library preparation. TCRdb processed the 5' RACE reads anew with MiXCR; each CDR3 protein has one entry. The table lists 25,000 to 30,000 distinct CDR3 sequences, roughly a tenth of them singletons. CDR1 is SQVTM and CDR2 is ANQGSEA in the germline V gene. Trimming took 4 bases from V and 6 from J, leaving 4 bases between them. This CDR3 comprises 10 residues. The sequencing sample was made of whole blood. This chain joins TRBV29-1 and TRBJ1-5; D call uncertain. The source is an adult who was a healthcare worker with PCR-confirmed SARS-CoV-2 infection or an uninfected control (not recorded which). DNA for the CDR3: TGCAGCGTTGGGACTCAGCCCCAGCATTTT. The encoded protein is CSVGTQPQHF. Combining the CDR3 with reference TRBV29-1 and TRBJ1-5 gives the whole variable domain SAVISQKPSRDICQRGTSLTIQCQVDSQVTMMFWYRQQPGQSLTLIATANQGSEATYESGFVIDKFPISRPNLTFSTLTVSNMSPEDSSIYLCSVGTQPQHFGDGTRLSIL.